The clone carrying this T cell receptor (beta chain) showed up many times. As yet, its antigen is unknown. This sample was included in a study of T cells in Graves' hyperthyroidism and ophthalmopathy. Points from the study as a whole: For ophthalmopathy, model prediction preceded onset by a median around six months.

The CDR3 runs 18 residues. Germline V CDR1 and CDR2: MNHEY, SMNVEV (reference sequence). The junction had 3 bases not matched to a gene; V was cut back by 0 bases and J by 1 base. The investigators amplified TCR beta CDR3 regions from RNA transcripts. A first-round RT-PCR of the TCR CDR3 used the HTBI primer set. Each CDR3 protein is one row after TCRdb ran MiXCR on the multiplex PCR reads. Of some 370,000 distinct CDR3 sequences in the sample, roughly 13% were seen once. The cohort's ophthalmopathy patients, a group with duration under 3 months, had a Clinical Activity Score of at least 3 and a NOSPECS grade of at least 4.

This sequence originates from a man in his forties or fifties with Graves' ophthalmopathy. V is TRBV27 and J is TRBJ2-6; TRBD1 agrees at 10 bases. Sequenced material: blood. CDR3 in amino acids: CASSLSPGQGSGANVLTF. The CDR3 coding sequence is TGTGCCAGCAGTTTATCCCCGGGACAGGGGTCTGGGGCCAACGTCCTGACTTTC.